These 5 T cell receptor beta chains share one sample of origin, sequenced in a study of CD8+ T cells in alopecia areata. It was cDNA, reverse transcribed from extracted RNA, that served as the sequencing template. Profiled with immunoSEQ multiplex PCR; TCRdb holds only in-frame clones, not every one. The table records around 50,000 clones, 90% to 97% of them present only once. Sequences were derived from CD8+ T cells sorted from blood, sampled at week 0. Receptor source: a human donor with alopecia areata.

The chain couples TRBV13 to TRBJ1-2, with D uncertain. The CDR3 has 14 amino acids. The germline V and J ends were trimmed by 2 bases and 1 base, with 8 bases remaining between them. Germline CDR1 PRHDT, CDR2 FYEKMQ (reference sequence). The CDR3 DNA follows: TGTGCCAGCAGCTTATGGATGGGTAACTATGGCTACACCTTC. Translated, it gives CASSLWMGNYGYTF. Supplemented by reference TRBV13 and TRBJ1-2, the full variable domain reads AAGVIQSPRHLIKEKRETATLKCYPIPRHDTVYWYQQGPGQDPQFLISFYEKMQSDKGSIPDRFSAQQFSDYHSELNMSSLELGDSALYFCASSLWMGNYGYTFGSGTRLTVV.

This rearrangement joins TRBV4-3 to TRBJ2-1, with D maybe TRBD1 (6 bases). The V and J ends lost 3 bases and 8 bases respectively, with 20 bases between them. Germline V gives CDR1 LGHNA, CDR2 YSLEER. The CDR3 sequence is 16 residues long. The CDR3 DNA reads TGCGCCAGCAGCCAGGCCCGGAACAGGGTTGGCGATGAGCAGTTCTTC. This gives the protein CASSQARNRVGDEQFF.

The chain combines TRBV6-6 with TRBJ2-7; D may be TRBD1 or TRBD2 (5 bases each). The CDR3 has 16 residues. V lost 3 bases and J lost 3, with 18 bases in between. The germline CDR1 and CDR2 sequences are MNHNY and SVGAGI (reference sequence). The CDR3 coding sequence is TGTGCCAGCAGTTATCCTACCGGGACCTTACACTACGAGCAGTACTTC. Translating it yields CASSYPTGTLHYEQYF.

This chain links TRBV9 with TRBJ2-5; TRBD2 matches 11 bases. The V gene end was trimmed by 0 bases and the J gene end by 1 base; junction bases not matched to a gene: 2. This CDR3 spans 16 amino acids. The germline V gene encodes CDR1 SGDLS and CDR2 YYNGEE. CDR3 protein: CASSVGSGGAQETQYF. CDR3 coding DNA: TGTGCCAGCAGCGTAGGTAGCGGGGGGGCCCAAGAGACCCAGTACTTC.

The chain has TRBV6-5 and TRBJ2-3, with a possible D match to TRBD2 (5 bases). CDR1 and CDR2 from the germline V gene are MNHEY and SVGAGI. The CDR3 length is 15 residues. Deletions cut 5 bases from V and 2 bases from J, with 14 bases between. This chain's CDR3 is CASSLEGSYTDTQYF. In nucleotides, the CDR3 is TGTGCCAGCAGTCTAGAGGGCAGCTACACAGATACGCAGTATTTT.